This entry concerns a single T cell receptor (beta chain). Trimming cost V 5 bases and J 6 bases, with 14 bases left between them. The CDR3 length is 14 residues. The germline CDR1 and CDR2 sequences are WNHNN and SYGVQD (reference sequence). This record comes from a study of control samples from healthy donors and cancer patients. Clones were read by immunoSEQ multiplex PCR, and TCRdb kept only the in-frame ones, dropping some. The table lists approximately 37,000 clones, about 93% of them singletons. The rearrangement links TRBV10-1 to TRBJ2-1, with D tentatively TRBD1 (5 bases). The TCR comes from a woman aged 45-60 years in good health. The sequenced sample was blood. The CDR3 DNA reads TGCGCCAGCAGTCGGACAACCTGGGGCAATGAGCAGTTCTTC. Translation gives CASSRTTWGNEQFF.